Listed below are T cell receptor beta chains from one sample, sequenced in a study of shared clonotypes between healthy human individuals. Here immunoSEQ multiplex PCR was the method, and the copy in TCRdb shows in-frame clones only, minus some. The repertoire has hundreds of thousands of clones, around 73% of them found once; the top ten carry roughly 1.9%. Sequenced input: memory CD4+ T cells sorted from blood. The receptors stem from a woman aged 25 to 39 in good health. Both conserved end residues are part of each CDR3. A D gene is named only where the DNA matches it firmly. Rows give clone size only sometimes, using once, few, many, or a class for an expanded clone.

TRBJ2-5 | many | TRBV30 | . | CAWSSPASETQYF | TGTGCCTGGAGTTCGCCGGCCTCGGAGACCCAGTACTTC
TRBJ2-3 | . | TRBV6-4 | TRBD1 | CASSPGQGLGTDTQYF | TGTGCCAGCAGCCCGGGACAGGGATTAGGCACAGATACGCAGTATTTT
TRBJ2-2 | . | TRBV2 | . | CASSEAGSGELFF | TGTGCCAGCAGTGAAGCGGGATCCGGGGAGCTGTTTTTT
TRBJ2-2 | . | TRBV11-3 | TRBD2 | CASSPGTSGTTGELFF | TGTGCCAGCAGCCCAGGGACTAGCGGGACAACCGGGGAGCTGTTTTTT
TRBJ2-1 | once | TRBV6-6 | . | CASSYINEQFF | TGTGCCAGCAGTTACATCAATGAGCAGTTCTTC
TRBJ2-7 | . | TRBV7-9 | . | CASSLVAGYEQYF | TGTGCCAGCAGCTTAGTAGCAGGGTACGAGCAGTACTTC
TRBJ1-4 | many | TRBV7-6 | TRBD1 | CASSLATGGRKLFF | TGTGCCAGCAGCTTAGCAACAGGGGGCAGGAAACTGTTTTTT
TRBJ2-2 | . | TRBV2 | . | CASRRAFGVNTGELFF | TGTGCCAGCCGCAGGGCATTCGGGGTAAACACCGGGGAGCTGTTTTTT
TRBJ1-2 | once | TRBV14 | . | CASSQDYPLGYTF | TGTGCCAGCAGCCAAGATTACCCGCTTGGCTACACCTTC
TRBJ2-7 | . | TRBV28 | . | CASGIAVLRYEQYF | TGTGCCAGCGGAATAGCGGTACTCCGTTACGAGCAGTACTTC
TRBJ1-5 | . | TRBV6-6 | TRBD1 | CASSFGTGGHQPQHF | TGTGCCAGCTCGTTCGGGACAGGGGGCCATCAGCCCCAGCATTTT
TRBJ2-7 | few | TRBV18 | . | CASSPVRSRGYNEQYF | TGTGCCAGCTCACCAGTCCGCTCCCGGGGATATAACGAGCAGTACTTC
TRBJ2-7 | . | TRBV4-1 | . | CASSQVGQYEQYF | TGCGCCAGCAGCCAGGTAGGACAGTACGAGCAGTACTTC
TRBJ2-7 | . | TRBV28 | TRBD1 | CASSLSGQGSHEQYF | TGTGCCAGCAGTTTAAGCGGACAGGGGTCCCACGAGCAGTACTTC